Shown below are 10 T cell receptor beta chains from a single sample sequenced in a study of a mutant IDH1 vaccine in newly diagnosed glioma. This table comes from immunoSEQ multiplex PCR, and its TCRdb copy is limited to in-frame clones, with some not included. Altogether about 53,000 clones are present, around 80% being singletons, with the ten largest covering over 7%. Time point meaning: week 23, last vaccination. It was 300 ug of mutant IDH1 20-mer peptide that made up each vaccine dose, given with topical imiquimod. Their antigens remain unidentified. The specimen comprised PBMCs, sampled from a glioma patient whose treatment included an IDH1 peptide vaccine. The receptors derive from a woman between 40 and 50 years old with glioma. Some clones in this sample may be carry-over from other donors' samples.

This clone showed up just a few times. The chain combines TRBV6-6 with TRBJ1-2; TRBD1 matches at 10 bases. V was clipped by 6 bases and J by 6 bases; unmatched bases: 13. Germline V gene data show CDR1 as MNHNY and CDR2 as SVGAGI (reference sequence). The CDR3 loop spans 16 amino acids. CDR3 coding DNA: TGTGCCAGCAGAATCGGATCAGGACAGGGGGGAAATGGCTACACCTTC. Its protein product is CASRIGSGQGGNGYTF.

The CDR3 here is CASGLVPTGRGEAFF. CDR3 DNA: TGTGCTAGTGGTTTGGTACCAACAGGGAGGGGTGAAGCTTTCTTT. This chain links TRBV12-5 with TRBJ1-1; D possibly corresponds to TRBD1 (6 bases). Germline V gives CDR1 LGHNT, CDR2 FRNRAP. This CDR3 has 15 residues. V was cut by 0 bases and J by 7 bases, with 15 bases left in between.

The chain uses TRBV9 and TRBJ1-6, with 11 bases fitting TRBD1. The CDR3 length is 16 residues. V dropped 3 bases and J dropped 10; count of bases not matched to a gene: 9. Germline assignment: CDR1 SGDLS and CDR2 YYNGEE. The CDR3 DNA is TGTGCCAGCAGCGCTTCTCCGGGACAGGGGGTCTCACCCCTCCACTTT. It translates to CASSASPGQGVSPLHF.

J is TRBJ2-1 and V is TRBV6-5; TRBD2 is a possible D gene (6 bases). Germline loops: CDR1 MNHEY, CDR2 SVGAGI. V was shortened by 6 bases and J by 9 bases, with 18 bases between the two germline ends. This CDR3 is 14 amino acids long. CDR3 coding DNA: TGTGCCAGCAGGAACGAATGGGGAGGCGGTGAGCAGTTCTTC. This translates into CASRNEWGGGEQFF.

This chain links TRBV7-2 with TRBJ2-3; 7 bases match TRBD2. The germline V gene has CDR1 SGHTA and CDR2 FQGNSA. V lost 3 bases, J lost 1 base, and 1 base stayed unmatched. This CDR3 is 14 amino acids long. The CDR3: CASSLGLRTDTQYF. The DNA for the CDR3 is TGTGCCAGCAGCTTGGGACTACGCACAGATACGCAGTATTTT. The entire variable domain, with the rest obtained from reference TRBV7-2 and TRBJ2-3, is as follows: GAGVSQSPSNKVTEKGKDVELRCDPISGHTALYWYRQSLGQGLEFLIYFQGNSAPDKSGLPSDRFSAERTGGSVSTLTIQRTQQEDSAVYLCASSLGLRTDTQYFGPGTRLTVL.

The chain is built from TRBV2 and TRBJ2-7; tentatively, D is TRBD1 (5 bases). V was cut by 7 bases and J by 0 bases, with 7 bases left in between. Germline CDR1 is SNHLY and CDR2 is FYNNEI. The CDR3 is 12 residues long. CDR3 sequence: CASKTDSYEQYF. CDR3 sequence (DNA): TGTGCCAGCAAGACAGACTCCTACGAGCAGTACTTC.

The CDR3 coding sequence is TGTCTCTCGAGGGGGCTTAACACTGAAGCTTTCTTT. Translation: CLSRGLNTEAFF. The chain has TRBV6-6 and TRBJ1-1, with 7 bases fitting TRBD1. The germline V gene has CDR1 MNHNY and CDR2 SVGAGI (reference sequence). This CDR3 region has 12 residues.

This clone was picked up a small number of times. The rearrangement uses TRBV5-6 and TRBJ1-1; possible D gene TRBD1, 6 bases. The ends were cut back, 1 base at V and 7 bases at J, with 8 bases in the middle. The CDR3 consists of 12 residues. Germline CDR1 reads SGHDT; CDR2 reads YYEEEE. The CDR3 coding sequence is TGTGCCAGCAGCTTGATGGACAGTGAAGCTTTCTTT. Translation: CASSLMDSEAFF.

This chain joins TRBV5-1 and TRBJ1-2; possible D gene TRBD1, 6 bases. Trimming shortened V by 0 bases and J by 5 bases, and 8 bases separated the two germline ends. Per germline, CDR1 SGHRS and CDR2 YFSETQ. The CDR3 consists of 13 residues. The CDR3 nucleotides are TGCGCCAGCAGCTTGGCCGACAGGTATGGCTACACCTTC. Protein product: CASSLADRYGYTF.

The CDR3 DNA sequence: TGTGCCAGCAGCTCCTTCTTGGCTTCTGGCTACACCTTC. Protein sequence: CASSSFLASGYTF. The rearrangement links TRBV5-6 to TRBJ1-2; D gene unclear. V gave up 3 bases and J gave up 7 bases, with 13 bases separating them. This CDR3 comprises 13 residues. Germline CDR1 reads SGHDT; CDR2 reads YYEEEE.